A selection of T cell receptor beta chains follows, all from one sample in a study of graft-versus-host responses after intestinal transplantation. These receptors' antigens are unknown. Here immunoSEQ multiplex PCR was the method, and the copy in TCRdb shows in-frame clones only, minus some. The sample lists more than 80,000 clones, about 88% seen once, with 0.28% in the top ten. The specimen was unstimulated CD4+ T cells sorted from spleen or lymph node cells, collected before transplant. Every receptor here comes from a human donor who was the organ donor for an intestinal transplant. Both conserved end residues are part of each CDR3. A D gene is named only where the DNA matches it firmly. Only some rows state a clone size, as once, few, many or a class for expanded clones.

J gene,D gene,clone size,V gene,CDR3 protein
TRBJ1-2,.,.,TRBV4-1,CASSQGLTDDYGYTF
TRBJ1-3,.,.,TRBV19,CASTDATGSGNTIYF
TRBJ2-4,.,.,TRBV6-4,CARTGERAKNIQYF
TRBJ1-1,.,.,TRBV5-1,CASSLRGYGEAFF
TRBJ1-1,.,.,TRBV19,CASSLQGKNTEAFF
TRBJ2-3,.,.,TRBV7-2,CASSLWIGRGSTDTQYF
TRBJ1-2,.,.,TRBV4-1,CASSQAEGLTYGYTF
TRBJ2-3,.,.,TRBV4-2,CATRGAGTDTQYF
TRBJ2-1,TRBD2,.,TRBV6-1,CASSERLALSYNEQFF
.,TRBD2,once,TRBV11-2,CASSLGLAGGIYEQYF
TRBJ2-7,TRBD2,.,TRBV6-4,CASSDSPSGEDYEQYF
TRBJ2-2,TRBD2,.,TRBV28,CASSPASGATGELFF
.,TRBD2,.,TRBV11-3,CASRDGGSSYEQYF
TRBJ1-1,.,.,TRBV12-5,CASGPYRVAPSRFF
TRBJ2-3,TRBD2,once,TRBV5-1,CASSLLAAQGTQYF
TRBJ2-2,.,.,TRBV11-3,CTRESSVSTGELFF
TRBJ2-5,.,once,TRBV6-6,CASIMPGVYETQYF
TRBJ1-5,TRBD1,.,TRBV18,CASSPDRGGNQPQHF
TRBJ2-5,.,.,TRBV4-3,CASSQVRGDGETQYF
TRBJ2-3,.,.,TRBV9,CASSPDPSFSQYF
TRBJ2-1,.,.,TRBV7-3,CASSLAQLGGQVNEQFF
TRBJ1-2,TRBD1,.,TRBV28,CASSLLTGADYNYGYTF
TRBJ2-7,TRBD2,.,TRBV10-1,CASSEQAGGLYEQYF
TRBJ1-2,.,.,TRBV6-1,CASSEAPGYGYTF
TRBJ2-7,TRBD1,.,TRBV19,CASHSGTGPYEQYF
TRBJ2-2,TRBD2,once,TRBV28,CAILQRLAGPGELFF
TRBJ2-1,.,.,TRBV28,CASRLKAGSYNEQFF
TRBJ2-7,TRBD1,.,TRBV7-2,CASSLVYSGGPYSYEQYF
TRBJ1-1,.,.,TRBV11-3,CASSPRQGRPEAFF
TRBJ1-1,TRBD1,.,TRBV7-2,CASSLVATGGTEAFF
TRBJ2-2,TRBD1,.,TRBV6-1,CASSGGSGTGVGEGELFF
TRBJ1-5,TRBD1,.,TRBV9,CASSPGTGSSNQPQHF
TRBJ2-3,TRBD2,.,TRBV11-2,CASSARRTSGRGTDTQYF
TRBJ2-4,TRBD1,.,TRBV4-3,CASSRRQGLNIQYF
TRBJ1-6,.,.,TRBV5-1,CASSLVTGNSPLHF
TRBJ1-6,.,.,TRBV18,CASSQNRADNSPLHF
TRBJ2-5,TRBD2,.,TRBV28,CASSPPGTSKTQYF